The rows below give T cell receptor beta chains drawn from one sample of a study of cytomegalovirus exposure and HLA in healthy donors. The repertoire was sequenced with immunoSEQ multiplex PCR; TCRdb's copy has only in-frame clones and lacks some. The sample carries around 160,000 clones, roughly 80% recorded once. Source material: PBMCs. The origin of the receptors is a man in his forties or fifties in good health and CMV-seropositive. CDR3s include the opening cysteine and the closing phenylalanine or tryptophan. Each record gives: J gene, V gene, D gene, clone size, CDR3 length, CDR3 protein, CDR3 DNA. A D gene is named only where the DNA matches it firmly. Size tells how often a clone was seen (once, few, many) or the class of an expanded clone, and some rows leave it out.

TRBJ2-3	TRBV10-1	TRBD2	NA	16	CASSDGASGFTDTQYF	TGCGCCAGCAGTGATGGAGCTAGCGGTTTCACAGATACGCAGTATTTT
TRBJ2-7	TRBV15	NA	NA	15	CATSRDWTTSDEQYF	TGTGCCACCAGCAGAGATTGGACAACGAGCGACGAGCAGTACTTC
TRBJ2-2	TRBV5-1	TRBD1	NA	15	CASSTDRGNTGELFF	TGCGCCAGCAGCACCGACAGGGGGAACACCGGGGAGCTGTTTTTT
TRBJ2-7	TRBV5-4	TRBD1	few	12	CASSPGTDEQYF	TGTGCCAGCAGCCCTGGGACAGACGAGCAGTACTTC
TRBJ2-1	TRBV13	TRBD2	NA	16	CASSLSLAGGWDEQFF	TGTGCCAGCAGCCTCTCACTAGCGGGAGGATGGGATGAGCAGTTCTTC
TRBJ2-1	TRBV5-1	NA	NA	16	CASSLDGKSSYNEQFF	TGCGCCAGCAGCTTGGATGGCAAAAGCTCCTACAATGAGCAGTTCTTC
TRBJ1-2	TRBV11-2	NA	NA	13	CASSYEQGGGYTF	TGTGCCAGCAGCTATGAACAGGGTGGTGGCTACACCTTC
TRBJ2-7	TRBV7-6	TRBD2	few	19	CASSLTPSQTSGISYEQYF	TGTGCCAGCAGCTTAACCCCCTCGCAGACTAGCGGGATTTCCTACGAGCAGTACTTC
TRBJ2-5	TRBV5-4	NA	NA	13	CASSPGDQETQYF	TGTGCCAGCAGCCCAGGGGACCAAGAGACCCAGTACTTC
TRBJ2-3	TRBV29-1	TRBD2	few	16	CSVSTLAGGFTDTQYF	TGCAGCGTTTCCACCCTAGCGGGAGGGTTCACAGATACGCAGTATTTT
TRBJ1-4	TRBV14	TRBD1	NA	16	CASSQDRNRGNEKLFF	TGTGCCAGCAGCCAAGATCGGAACAGGGGTAATGAAAAACTGTTTTTT
TRBJ2-7	TRBV18	TRBD2	few	18	CASSPQKERGRIRYEQYF	TGTGCCAGCTCACCACAGAAGGAGCGGGGGCGTATCCGCTACGAGCAGTACTTC
TRBJ2-7	TRBV5-1	NA	NA	15	CASSPRKLASHEQYF	TGCGCCAGCAGCCCCAGGAAACTGGCCAGCCACGAGCAGTACTTC
TRBJ2-7	TRBV4-1	TRBD1	NA	16	CASSQEGVGGLYEQYF	TGCGCCAGCAGCCAAGAGGGAGTAGGGGGCCTATACGAGCAGTACTTC
TRBJ1-1	TRBV2	NA	NA	13	CASPVGPGEKAFF	TGTGCCAGCCCCGTGGGGCCAGGCGAGAAAGCTTTCTTT
TRBJ2-4	TRBV6-5	NA	NA	12	CASSLRGDIQYF	TGTGCCAGCAGCCTCAGGGGTGACATTCAGTACTTC